The 12 T cell receptor beta chains listed next were all sequenced from one sample in a study of T cells in Graves' hyperthyroidism and ophthalmopathy. The investigators amplified TCR beta CDR3 regions from RNA transcripts. An initial round of RT-PCR targeting the TCR CDR3 relied on the HTBI primer set. TCRdb fed the multiplex PCR reads into MiXCR, producing one record per CDR3 protein. The table has around 800,000 distinct CDR3 sequences, roughly 40% seen once. Sequenced material: blood. These receptors were obtained from a man aged 18-30 years with Graves' hyperthyroidism.

About this clonotype: One end of the junction does not line up with germline, which may come from a read error. The chain combines TRBV29-1 with TRBJ2-2; D may match TRBD1 or TRBD2 (5 bases each). The CDR3 is 12 residues long. Germline-derived CDR1 and CDR2 are SQVTM and ANQGSEA. CDR3 DNA sequence: TGCAGCGTCGGGACGAACAACGGGGAGCTGTTTTTT. Residues: CSVGTNNGELFF.

A word on this clonotype: Just one base apart from a much larger clone, this may be a read error. CDR3 nucleotides: TGCAGTGCCCCTCGGGACTTGAACGCTGAAGCTTTCTTT. This codes for CSAPRDLNAEAFF. The rearrangement joins TRBV20-1 to TRBJ1-1; a weak D match, TRBD1 (5 bases). CDR1 is DFQATT, CDR2 SNEGSKA, per germline (reference sequence). The CDR3 has 13 amino acids.

This clonotype was observed a few times. V usage is TRBV6-1 and J usage is TRBJ1-5; TRBD1 might be the D (5 bases). Germline V gene lookup returns CDR1 MNHNS and CDR2 SASEGT. The V end was cut by 3 bases, the J end by 6 bases, with 18 bases between. This CDR3 spans 16 amino acids. The chain's CDR3 is CASSDSQGWVGQPQHF. CDR3 nucleotides: TGTGCCAGCAGTGATTCCCAGGGATGGGTCGGTCAGCCCCAGCATTTT.

The chain links TRBV10-3 to TRBJ2-7, with 11 nucleotides matching TRBD1. The germline V gene encodes CDR1 ENHRY and CDR2 SYGVKD. The V gene end was trimmed by 4 bases and the J gene end by 4 bases; junction bases not matched to a gene: 3. The CDR3 is 14 amino acids. The CDR3: CAISGTGGSYEQYF. In DNA, the CDR3 is TGTGCCATCAGTGGGACAGGGGGCTCGTACGAGCAGTACTTC.

This sequence joins TRBV6-1 and TRBJ2-7; unclear D gene. Germline-derived CDR1 and CDR2 are MNHNS and SASEGT. Trimming pared 5 bases from V and 2 bases from J, leaving 10 bases between. The CDR3 totals 13 residues. The CDR3 region has the DNA TGTGCCAGCAGTTACCGGCAGGCCTACGAGCAGTACTTC. Translated, it gives CASSYRQAYEQYF.

In this sample, this clonotype turned up many times. The rearrangement links TRBV25-1 to TRBJ1-6; no firm D call. The V end was cut by 2 bases, the J end by 7 bases, with 9 bases between. Germline V lookup: CDR1 MGHDK, CDR2 SYGVNS. This CDR3 contains 14 residues. In nucleotides, the CDR3 is TGTGCCAGCAGTGAAGGACTGCTCAATTCACCCCTCCACTTT. This codes for CASSEGLLNSPLHF.

The table lists this clonotype with a few counts. V and J are TRBV19 and TRBJ1-4; no firm D call. The germline V gene encodes CDR1 LNHDA and CDR2 SQIVND (reference sequence). V lost 7 bases and J 3 bases, leaving 9 bases between the germline ends. This CDR3 contains 13 residues. The CDR3, as DNA: TGTGCCAGTAAATTATTCCCTAATGAAAAACTGTTTTTT. Translating it yields CASKLFPNEKLFF.

The chain recombines TRBV6-5 with TRBJ1-1; D ambiguous. Germline values: CDR1 MNHEY, CDR2 SVGAGI. The CDR3 is 14 amino acids. Trimming pared 6 bases from V and 0 bases from J, leaving 11 bases between. The CDR3 protein is CASRTGGVNTEAFF. The CDR3 DNA reads TGTGCCAGCAGGACCGGTGGGGTGAACACTGAAGCTTTCTTT.

This clonotype was seen at least ten times. The CDR3 nucleotides read TGTGCCAGCAGCCCCCACCGAGAGACCCAGTACTTC. Translated: CASSPHRETQYF. V is TRBV7-8 and J is TRBJ2-5; no firm D call. CDR1 and CDR2 (germline): SGHVS, FQNEAQ. The CDR3 runs 12 residues. The V and J ends lost 5 bases and 4 bases respectively, with 8 bases between them. Combining the CDR3 with reference TRBV7-8 and TRBJ2-5 gives the whole variable domain GAGVSQSPRYKVAKRGQDVALRCDPISGHVSLFWYQQALGQGPEFLTYFQNEAQLDKSGLPSDRFFAERPEGSVSTLKIQRTQQEDSAVYLCASSPHRETQYFGPGTRLLVL.

The V and J genes are TRBV12-3 or TRBV12-4 and TRBJ2-5; 9 positions match TRBD2. This CDR3 region has 16 residues. Trimming at V came to 0 bases and at J to 4 bases, leaving 6 bases not matched to a gene. The CDR3 here is CASSLAAGGRIETQYF. CDR3 nucleotides: TGTGCCAGCAGTTTAGCAGCGGGGGGCCGTATAGAGACCCAGTACTTC.

The chain joins TRBV4-3 to TRBJ1-1; D uncertain. Germline V gives CDR1 LGHNA, CDR2 YSLEER. The V gene lost 4 bases and the J gene lost 2 bases, with 14 bases spanning the gap. CDR3 length: 15 amino acids. CDR3 DNA sequence: TGCGCCAGCAGCCTTTCGGGAGCCAGTAACACTGAAGCTTTCTTT. Its translation is CASSLSGASNTEAFF.

The chain couples TRBV15 to TRBJ1-1; 12 nucleotides align to TRBD1. The V gene end was trimmed by 3 bases and the J gene end by 7 bases; junction bases not matched to a gene: 12. Germline CDR1 LNHNV, CDR2 YYDKDF (reference sequence). The length of the CDR3 is 17 residues. CDR3 sequence (DNA): TGTGCCACCAGCAGCGGAGGGGGGACAGGGGGCTTGAGTGAAGCTTTCTTT. Protein product: CATSSGGGTGGLSEAFF.